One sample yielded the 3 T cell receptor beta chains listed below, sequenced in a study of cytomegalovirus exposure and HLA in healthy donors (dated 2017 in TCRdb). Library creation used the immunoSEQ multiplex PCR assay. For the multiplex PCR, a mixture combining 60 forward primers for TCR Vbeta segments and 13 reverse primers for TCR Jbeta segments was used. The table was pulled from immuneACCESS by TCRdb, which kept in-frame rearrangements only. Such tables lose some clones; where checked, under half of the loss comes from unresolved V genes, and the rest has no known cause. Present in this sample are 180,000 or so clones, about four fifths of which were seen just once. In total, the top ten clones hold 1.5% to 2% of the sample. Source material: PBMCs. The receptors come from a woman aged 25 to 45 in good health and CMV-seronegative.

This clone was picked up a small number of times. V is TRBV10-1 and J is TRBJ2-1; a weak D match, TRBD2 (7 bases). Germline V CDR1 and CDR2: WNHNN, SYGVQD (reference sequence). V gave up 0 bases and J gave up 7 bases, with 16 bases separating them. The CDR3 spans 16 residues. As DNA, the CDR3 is TGCGCCAGCAGTGAGTCCTTTGTGGGGGGGCTAAATGAGCAGTTCTTC. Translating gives CASSESFVGGLNEQFF.

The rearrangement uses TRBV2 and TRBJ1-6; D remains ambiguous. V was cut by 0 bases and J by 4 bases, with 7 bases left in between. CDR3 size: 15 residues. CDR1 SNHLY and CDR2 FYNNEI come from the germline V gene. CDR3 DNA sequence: TGTGCCAGCAGTGAAGCTGGTAGATATAATTCACCCCTCCACTTT. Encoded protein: CASSEAGRYNSPLHF.

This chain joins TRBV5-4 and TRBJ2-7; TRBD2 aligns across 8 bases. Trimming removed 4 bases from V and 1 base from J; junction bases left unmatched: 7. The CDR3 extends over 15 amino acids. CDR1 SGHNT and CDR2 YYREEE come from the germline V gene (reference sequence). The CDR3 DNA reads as TGTGCCAGCAGCCCCCAACTAGCGGCATCCTACGAGCAGTACTTC. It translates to CASSPQLAASYEQYF.